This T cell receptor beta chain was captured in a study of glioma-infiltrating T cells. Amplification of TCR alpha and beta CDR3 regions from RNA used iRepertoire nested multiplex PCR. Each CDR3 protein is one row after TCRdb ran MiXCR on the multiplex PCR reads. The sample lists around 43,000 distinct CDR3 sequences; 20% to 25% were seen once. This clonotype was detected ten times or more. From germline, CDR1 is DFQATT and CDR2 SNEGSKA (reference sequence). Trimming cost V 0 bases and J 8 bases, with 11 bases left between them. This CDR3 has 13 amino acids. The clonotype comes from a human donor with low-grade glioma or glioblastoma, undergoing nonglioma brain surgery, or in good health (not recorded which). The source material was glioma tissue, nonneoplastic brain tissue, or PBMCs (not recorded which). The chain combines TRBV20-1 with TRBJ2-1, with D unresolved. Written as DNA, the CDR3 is TGCAGTGCTAGAGATGTCCCGCAGGATGAGCAGTTCTTC. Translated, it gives CSARDVPQDEQFF.